Listed here are 26 T cell receptor beta chains from one sample, sequenced in a study of blood T cell repertoires in COVID-19. Profiling relied on immunoSEQ multiplex PCR, and the TCRdb table lists in-frame clones only, not all of them. This sample has 250,000 to 350,000 clones, with about 88% found just once. Sequencing used peripheral blood. The source of these receptors is an older woman with acute or convalescent COVID-19.

This chain connects TRBV7-9 to TRBJ1-6; 9 bases line up with TRBD1. V lost 2 bases to trimming and J lost 6 bases; unmatched junction nucleotides: 2. Germline V gene data show CDR1 as SEHNR and CDR2 as FQNEAQ (reference sequence). The CDR3 sequence is 15 residues long. The CDR3 sequence: CASSLLGQGNSPLHF. The CDR3 DNA is TGTGCCAGCAGCTTATTGGGACAGGGTAATTCACCCCTCCACTTT.

The rearrangement links TRBV6-5 to TRBJ2-3, with D maybe TRBD2 (5 bases). Trimming removed 6 bases at V and 3 bases at J, with 13 bases between. This CDR3 has 14 residues. The germline gives CDR1 MNHEY, CDR2 SVGAGI. The CDR3: CASRLTGKTDTQYF. CDR3 nucleotide sequence: TGTGCCAGCAGACTTACCGGGAAGACAGATACGCAGTATTTT.

The rearrangement joins TRBV4-3 to TRBJ2-7; D is possibly TRBD2 (5 bases). V lost 0 bases and J lost 6, with 18 bases in between. The CDR3 runs to 16 residues. The germline CDR1 and CDR2 sequences are LGHNA and YSLEER. Here the CDR3 DNA reads TGCGCCAGCAGCCAAGATAATCTAGCCTCTTCCCTCGAGCAGTACTTC. This gives the protein CASSQDNLASSLEQYF.

The V call is TRBV19, the J call TRBJ1-5; D is undetermined. Germline V gene sequence: CDR1 LNHDA, CDR2 SQIVND (reference sequence). The CDR3 is 14 amino acids. Trimming removed 4 bases at V and 0 bases at J, with 7 bases between. CDR3 in DNA: TGTGCCAGTAGTAGGCAGAATAGCAATCAGCCCCAGCATTTT. It specifies CASSRQNSNQPQHF.

CDR3 sequence: CASSHLPRGQGLLDEQYF. The CDR3 DNA reads as TGCGCCAGCAGCCACCTTCCACGGGGACAGGGCCTTCTGGACGAGCAGTACTTC. This sequence joins TRBV4-1 and TRBJ2-7; 9 positions agree with TRBD1. J gave up 5 bases and V 3 bases, and 17 bases lay outside the gene matches. CDR1 is MGHRA and CDR2 is YSYEKL in the germline V gene. CDR3 length: 18 amino acids.

The chain joins TRBV11-2 to TRBJ2-1; TRBD2 aligns across 11 bases. CDR1 is SGHAT, CDR2 FQNNGV, per germline. The CDR3 sequence is 15 residues long. The V and J ends lost 5 bases and 3 bases, in that order; junction bases with no gene match: 3. CDR3 amino acids: CASSLAGGSYNEQFF. CDR3 coding DNA: TGTGCCAGCAGCCTAGCGGGAGGAAGCTACAATGAGCAGTTCTTC.

This chain links TRBV19 with TRBJ2-1; 11 bases are shared with TRBD2. The CDR3 spans 15 residues. Germline V gives CDR1 LNHDA, CDR2 SQIVND (reference sequence). With 2 bases clipped from V and 6 bases from J, the junction kept 3 bases outside the gene matches. The DNA of the CDR3 is TGTGCCAGTAGTATATCTAGCGGGGGGTTCAATGAGCAGTTCTTC. Translated, it gives CASSISSGGFNEQFF.

The chain combines TRBV15 with TRBJ2-7, with 10 bases lining up with TRBD1. This CDR3 is 14 amino acids long. Germline CDR1 is LNHNV and CDR2 is YYDKDF (reference sequence). Germline trimming cut 8 bases from V and 6 bases from J; bases unmatched to any gene: 10. CDR3 sequence (DNA): TGTGCCACCCTCCAGGGACAGGGGTTTTTCGAGCAGTACTTC. Protein: CATLQGQGFFEQYF.

This chain joins TRBV15 and TRBJ2-1; 10 bases line up with TRBD2. CDR1 and CDR2 (germline): LNHNV, YYDKDF (reference sequence). The V gene end was trimmed by 3 bases and the J gene end by 10 bases; junction bases not matched to a gene: 0. The CDR3 extends over 12 amino acids. The CDR3, as DNA: TGTGCCACCAGCAGGACTAGCGGGGAGCAGTTCTTC. It translates to CATSRTSGEQFF.

The chain employs TRBV5-6 and TRBJ1-1, with TRBD1 matching over 8 bases. V lost 4 bases and J lost 6; bases outside the gene matches: 14. CDR1 and CDR2 from the germline V gene are SGHDT and YYEEEE. The CDR3 extends over 16 amino acids. CDR3 sequence (DNA): TGTGCCAGCAGCCCCCCGGGACAGGCAAGCACTCCTGAAGCTTTCTTT. Protein: CASSPPGQASTPEAFF.

The V call is TRBV15, the J call TRBJ2-1; D remains unclear. Trimming took 4 bases from V and 2 from J, leaving 12 bases between them. Germline assignment: CDR1 LNHNV and CDR2 YYDKDF (reference sequence). The CDR3 runs to 15 residues. CDR3 DNA sequence: TGTGCCACCAGCAAGTGGGCAGATACCTACAATGAGCAGTTCTTC. Translating gives CATSKWADTYNEQFF.

The chain employs TRBV19 and TRBJ1-1; 7 bases match TRBD1. The CDR3 has 14 residues. CDR1 is LNHDA and CDR2 is SQIVND in the germline V gene (reference sequence). J gave up 3 bases and V 8 bases, and 9 bases lay outside the gene matches. The CDR3 bases are TGTGCCAGTGGAAGGACAGGCGACGACACTGAAGCTTTCTTT. It codes for CASGRTGDDTEAFF.

The DNA for the CDR3 is TGTGCCAGCAGTTACGCGGGAGGACACCAAGAGACCCAGTACTTC. The encoded protein is CASSYAGGHQETQYF. The chain recombines TRBV6-2 or TRBV6-3 with TRBJ2-5, with 8 bases lining up with TRBD2. The CDR3 is 15 residues long. Germline loops: CDR1 MNHEY, CDR2 SVGEGT. The trim removed 2 bases at V and 0 bases at J, leaving 2 bases unmatched.

V and J are TRBV2 and TRBJ2-7, with D tentatively TRBD2 (5 bases). Germline CDR1 reads SNHLY; CDR2 reads FYNNEI. With 8 bases removed from V and 3 bases from J, the gap between germline ends came to 8 bases. The CDR3 length is 11 residues. The CDR3 sequence is CASYGSYEQYF. CDR3 sequence (DNA): TGTGCCAGCTATGGGAGCTACGAGCAGTACTTC.

Only a few counts were recorded for this clone. The chain couples TRBV7-2 to TRBJ1-2, with TRBD1 matching 8 bases. Trimming cost V 2 bases and J 2 bases; bases outside gene matches: 13. Per the germline V gene, CDR1 is SGHTA and CDR2 is FQGNSA. This CDR3 is built from 18 residues. The CDR3 is CASSLQGASSYINYGYTF. CDR3 coding DNA: TGTGCCAGCAGCTTACAGGGGGCGAGCTCCTATATAAACTATGGCTACACCTTC.

The chain uses TRBV19 and TRBJ2-7; unclear D gene. Germline assignment: CDR1 LNHDA and CDR2 SQIVND (reference sequence). The V end was cut by 2 bases, the J end by 0 bases, with 5 bases between. The CDR3 extends over 13 amino acids. The CDR3 DNA sequence: TGTGCCAGTAGTATACAGAACTCCTACGAGCAGTACTTC. This encodes CASSIQNSYEQYF.

V and J are TRBV5-1 and TRBJ2-2; a weak D match, TRBD1 (6 bases). CDR1 SGHRS and CDR2 YFSETQ come from the germline V gene. V was shortened by 0 bases and J by 4 bases, with 7 bases between the two germline ends. The CDR3 contains 14 residues. CDR3 region: CASSLAGVTGELFF. The DNA of the CDR3 is TGCGCCAGCAGCTTGGCAGGGGTCACCGGGGAGCTGTTTTTT.

The rearrangement uses TRBV29-1 and TRBJ1-2; D is perhaps TRBD1 (6 bases). V lost 5 bases and J lost 1, with 11 bases in between. This CDR3 region has 13 residues. CDR1 and CDR2 (germline): SQVTM, ANQGSEA. CDR3 sequence: CSVSTGLNYGYTF. In nucleotides, the CDR3 is TGCAGCGTTAGTACAGGGCTTAACTATGGCTACACCTTC.

The rearrangement joins TRBV28 to TRBJ2-7; TRBD1 agrees at 7 bases. Trimming cost V 8 bases and J 2 bases; bases outside gene matches: 6. Germline V gene data show CDR1 as MDHEN and CDR2 as SYDVKM. There are 13 residues in the CDR3. The CDR3 region has the DNA TGTGCCAGCTCGACAGGGTTCACCTACGAGCAGTACTTC. Its protein product is CASSTGFTYEQYF.

The chain uses TRBV6-5 and TRBJ2-7; 7 bases match TRBD1. The CDR3 is 15 residues long. V lost 6 bases and J lost 1; bases outside the gene matches: 9. The germline V gene has CDR1 MNHEY and CDR2 SVGAGI. The CDR3: CASRYPDRRSYEQYF. Written as DNA, the CDR3 is TGTGCCAGCAGGTACCCGGACAGGAGATCCTACGAGCAGTACTTC.

A remark on this clone: This specimen includes other DNA sequences encoding the same CDR3. The chain employs TRBV5-4 and TRBJ2-7, with TRBD1 identical over 8 bases. Germline V gene lookup returns CDR1 SGHNT and CDR2 YYREEE (reference sequence). CDR3 length equals 14 residues. With V trimmed by 1 base and J by 5 bases, 5 bases remained unmatched. The CDR3: CASSLNRGLDEQYF. CDR3 in DNA: TGTGCCAGCAGCTTGAACAGGGGGTTAGACGAGCAGTACTTC.

V is TRBV27 and J is TRBJ1-5; the match to TRBD1 covers 8 bases. V shed 5 bases, J shed 5 bases, and the junction held 8 bases outside the gene matches. This CDR3 contains 15 residues. Germline assignment: CDR1 MNHEY and CDR2 SMNVEV (reference sequence). CDR3 region: CASSALDRGHQPQHF. CDR3 DNA sequence: TGTGCCAGCAGTGCCTTAGACAGGGGTCATCAGCCCCAGCATTTT.

This clone was counted a few times. The V and J genes are TRBV4-3 and TRBJ2-5; 9 nucleotides line up with TRBD2. Germline V gives CDR1 LGHNA, CDR2 YSLEER. The CDR3 is 14 amino acids. With 1 base clipped from V and 5 bases from J, the junction kept 2 bases outside the gene matches. In nucleotides, the CDR3 is TGCGCCAGCAGCCAAGTGGCGGGAGGGGAGACCCAGTACTTC. This sequence encodes CASSQVAGGETQYF.

The V call is TRBV18, the J call TRBJ1-1; 9 bases are shared with TRBD1. The CDR3 runs 15 residues. In germline, CDR1 is KGHSH, CDR2 LQKENI. Trimming removed 6 bases from V and 7 bases from J; junction bases left unmatched: 12. CDR3 DNA: TGTGCCAGCTCGGCCGGGACAGGGACCCCTTATGAAGCTTTCTTT. Translated, it gives CASSAGTGTPYEAFF.

V and J are TRBV3-1 (or the pseudogene TRBV3-2) and TRBJ1-3; the match to TRBD1 covers 11 bases. J lost 1 base, V lost 4 bases, and 6 bases had no gene match. This CDR3 is 17 amino acids long. Per germline, CDR1 LGHDT and CDR2 YNNKEL (reference sequence). The CDR3: CASSRPGQGASGNTIYF. The CDR3 DNA reads as TGTGCCAGCAGCCGACCCGGACAGGGGGCTTCTGGAAACACCATATATTTT.

The chain employs TRBV27 and TRBJ2-2, with a tentative D call TRBD2 (6 bases). V was clipped by 5 bases and J by 8 bases, with 24 bases between them. This CDR3 spans 17 amino acids. Germline V CDR1 and CDR2: MNHEY, SMNVEV (reference sequence). The CDR3: CASSQLSLREVVGELFF. The CDR3, as DNA: TGTGCCAGCAGTCAACTTTCACTTAGGGAGGTGGTAGGGGAGCTGTTTTTT.